These T cell receptor beta chains were read from a single sample in a study of blood T cell repertoires in COVID-19. Data came from immunoSEQ multiplex PCR; TCRdb stores just in-frame clones and leaves some out. The top ten clones hold 10% to 15% of a sample with around 430,000 clones, 70% to 90% of them seen once. Input material: peripheral blood. All receptors come from a woman in her 50s with COVID-19, enrolled during active disease. Each CDR3 is given with its conserved first and last residue. D genes are given only for firm matches. Rows give clone size only sometimes, using once, few, many, or a class for an expanded clone.

V	D	J	size	DNA	CDR3
TRBV5-1	NA	TRBJ1-2	NA	TGCGCCAGCAGCTTCGGGGGTAATGGCTACACCTTC	CASSFGGNGYTF
TRBV4-2	TRBD2	TRBJ2-3	NA	TGTGCCAGCAGCCAACTTAGCGGGGCCGAGGCAGATACGCAGTATTTT	CASSQLSGAEADTQYF
TRBV11-2	NA	TRBJ1-1	NA	TGTGCCAGCAGCTTAGCGTCCCGGGAAGCTTTCTTT	CASSLASREAFF
TRBV4-1	NA	TRBJ1-1	NA	TGCGCCAGCAGCCAAGGAATCCTAACTGAAGCTTTCTTT	CASSQGILTEAFF
TRBV11-1	NA	TRBJ1-6	NA	TGTGCCAGCAGCCCCTCGACAGGCGGGGGTAATTCACCCCTCCACTTT	CASSPSTGGGNSPLHF
TRBV5-1	NA	TRBJ2-3	NA	TGCGCCAGCAGCTTGGTGTACTCTAGCACAGATACGCAGTATTTT	CASSLVYSSTDTQYF
TRBV6-5	NA	TRBJ1-1	NA	TGTGCCAGCAGTTACGACCGACTAACTGCTTTCTTT	CASSYDRLTAFF
TRBV19	TRBD1	TRBJ1-1	NA	TGTGCCAGTAAAGACAGGGGCAACACTGAAGCTTTCTTT	CASKDRGNTEAFF
TRBV20-1	NA	TRBJ1-1	NA	TGCAGTGCTGTGTCACAGGAGAAAGCTTTCTTT	CSAVSQEKAFF
TRBV6-1	NA	TRBJ1-2	NA	TGTGCCAGCAGTGAACTCGTCGGGGAGGGCATGAACTATGGCTACACCTTC	CASSELVGEGMNYGYTF
TRBV29-1	NA	TRBJ1-1	NA	TGCAGCGTTGTCGTCACAGGAGTTAACACTGAAGCTTTCTTT	CSVVVTGVNTEAFF
TRBV19	TRBD1	TRBJ1-5	NA	TGTGCCAGTAGTACCCGCGGGACAGGGGGCACGGAGCCCCAGCATTTT	CASSTRGTGGTEPQHF
TRBV5-1	NA	TRBJ1-1	few	TGCGCCAGCAGCTTCGGGGAGTTAGCCCCAGGTGAAGCTTTCTTT	CASSFGELAPGEAFF
TRBV7-3	TRBD1	TRBJ1-4	NA	TGTGCCAGCAGCTGGTACAGGGGGCCAACTAATGAAAAACTGTTTTTT	CASSWYRGPTNEKLFF
TRBV6-5	NA	TRBJ1-3	NA	TGTGCCAGCAGCCTAGACCGAGCCTCTGGAAACACCATATATTTT	CASSLDRASGNTIYF
TRBV18	NA	TRBJ1-2	NA	TGTGCCAGCTCCCCTTTGAGGAAAACGGGGGAAGTTACCTATGGCTACACCTTC	CASSPLRKTGEVTYGYTF
TRBV7-2	NA	TRBJ2-1	once	TGTGCCAGCAGCTTGACGGGGATTAATGAGCAGTTCTTC	CASSLTGINEQFF
TRBV2	TRBD2	TRBJ2-3	NA	TGTGCCAGCAGGGCTAGCGGGGGCACAGATACGCAGTATTTT	CASRASGGTDTQYF
TRBV3-1/TRBV3-2	TRBD2	TRBJ2-1	NA	TGTGCCAGCAGCCCGGGACTAGCGGGGAACAATGAGCAGTTCTTC	CASSPGLAGNNEQFF
TRBV5-1	NA	TRBJ2-3	NA	TGCGCCAGCAGTGAGGGGGGGCAAACAGATACGCAGTATTTT	CASSEGGQTDTQYF
TRBV7-9	NA	TRBJ2-7	NA	TGTGCCAGCAGCCAAGACTACCCCTCGATCGAGCAGTACTTC	CASSQDYPSIEQYF
TRBV6-5	NA	TRBJ2-7	NA	TGTGCCAGCAGTTCCCGGGGGGCTTCCTACGAGCAGTACTTC	CASSSRGASYEQYF
TRBV6-5	NA	TRBJ1-3	NA	TGTGCCAGCAGTTCCCGGCCTCAGGGAGGAGACACCATATATTTT	CASSSRPQGGDTIYF
TRBV10-3	TRBD2	TRBJ2-7	once	TGTGCCATCAGTGAAAACGGGGCTAGCGGGGGAAACTACGAGCAGTACTTC	CAISENGASGGNYEQYF
TRBV9	TRBD1	TRBJ2-1	NA	TGTGCCAGCAGCGTAGACAGGGGCAATGAGCAGTTCTTC	CASSVDRGNEQFF
TRBV6-5	NA	TRBJ2-5	NA	TGTGCCAGCAGTCTAGGAGGGCAAGAGACCCAGTACTTC	CASSLGGQETQYF
TRBV2	TRBD2	TRBJ2-1	once	TGTGCCAGCACGATAAGCGGGGGGGCATACAATGAGCAGTTCTTC	CASTISGGAYNEQFF
TRBV3-1/TRBV3-2	NA	TRBJ2-5	NA	TGTGCCAGCAGCCAAGATTTGGCGGCCCAAGAGACCCAGTACTTC	CASSQDLAAQETQYF
TRBV7-8	NA	TRBJ2-7	NA	TGTGCCAGCAGCTTAGCCCAGAATACGGGGTACGAGCAGTACTTC	CASSLAQNTGYEQYF
TRBV18	NA	TRBJ1-1	once	TGTGCCAGCTCACCACCGAGCCAGGCCGAAGCTTTCTTT	CASSPPSQAEAFF
TRBV19	NA	TRBJ1-5	NA	TGTGCCAGTAGTATCCTACAGGAACGCGGCAATCAGCCCCAGCATTTT	CASSILQERGNQPQHF
TRBV19	NA	TRBJ2-1	NA	TGTGCCAGTAGTTCGCCACTAGCCGGGTCGCTCAATGAGCAGTTCTTC	CASSSPLAGSLNEQFF
TRBV9	NA	TRBJ1-2	NA	TGTGCCAGCAGCGTAGAGAGCTATGGCTACACCTTC	CASSVESYGYTF
TRBV5-3	TRBD1	TRBJ2-5	NA	TGTGCCAGAAGCCCGGGGACAGTCCAAGAGACCCAGTACTTC	CARSPGTVQETQYF
TRBV29-1	TRBD1	TRBJ2-5	NA	TGCAGCGTCACCGATAGTCCGGGACAGTACCAAGAGACCCAGTACTTC	CSVTDSPGQYQETQYF
TRBV11-2	NA	TRBJ2-2	NA	TGTGCCAGCAGCTTCAAACAGGGCACCGGGGAGCTGTTTTTT	CASSFKQGTGELFF
TRBV27	NA	TRBJ1-5	NA	TGTGCCAGCAGTCTGGGCGGGGGGCCCGGACAGCCCCAGCATTTT	CASSLGGGPGQPQHF
TRBV28	TRBD1	TRBJ1-6	NA	TGTGCCAGCAGTTGGGACAGGGGCACATGGGGATCACCCCTCCACTTT	CASSWDRGTWGSPLHF
TRBV27	NA	TRBJ2-1	few	TGTGCCACCGGGGGTACCTACAATGAGCAGTTCTTC	CATGGTYNEQFF
TRBV6-5	NA	TRBJ2-1	NA	TGTGCCAGCAGCCTTCCACTAACCCCATACAATGAGCAGTTCTTC	CASSLPLTPYNEQFF